The clone carrying this T cell receptor (beta chain) was detected only a few times. Its antigen remains unidentified. The CDR3 has 13 amino acids. V dropped 6 bases and J dropped 0 bases, with 9 bases sitting between them. Germline assignment: CDR1 GTSNPN and CDR2 SVGIG (reference sequence). Study-level findings and limits: Larger-cohort validation covered only one TCR beta V-J rearrangement. In terms of TCR gene usage, tumor memory CD4+ T cells clustered together with blood and lymph node memory CD4+ cells, as well as with lymph node naive CD4+ cells.

Full-length variable regions came from constant-region reverse primers plus semi-nested Nested Universal Primer A PCR. From the 5' RACE reads, TCRdb called clonotypes with MiXCR, one entry per CDR3 protein. The sample carries roughly 45,000 distinct CDR3 sequences, roughly a fifth recorded once. Tregs were sorted as CD4+CD25+CD127-/low cells. The sample consisted of Tregs sorted from blood. J is TRBJ2-1 and V is TRBV30; D remains unclear. The clonotype comes from a female donor with breast cancer. In nucleotides, the CDR3 is TGTGCCTGTGAAACGAGCTCCTACAATGAGCAGTTCTTC. Amino acids: CACETSSYNEQFF.